Listed here are 22 T cell receptor beta chains from one sample, sequenced in a study of early T cells in non-severe SARS-CoV-2 infection. Each CDR3 protein is one row after TCRdb ran MiXCR on the 5' RACE reads. This table has tens of thousands of distinct CDR3 sequences, roughly an eighth appearing once. The sample was whole blood, taken at baseline. The receptors derive from an adult who was a healthcare worker with PCR-confirmed SARS-CoV-2 infection or an uninfected control (not recorded which).

The CDR3 is CASSSQGAKNIQYF. In DNA, the CDR3 is TGTGCCAGCAGCTCACAGGGGGCCAAAAACATTCAGTACTTC. This chain uses TRBV7-8 with TRBJ2-4, with 7 bases lining up with TRBD1. The germline gives CDR1 SGHVS, CDR2 FQNEAQ. The CDR3 contains 14 residues. The ends lost 4 bases at V and 1 base at J; junction bases unmatched: 1.

V gene TRBV27 combines with J gene TRBJ2-3; D not certain. The germline V and J ends were trimmed by 8 bases and 6 bases, with 15 bases remaining between them. CDR1 and CDR2 (germline): MNHEY, SMNVEV (reference sequence). The CDR3 has 13 amino acids. CDR3: CASSPTPEDTQYF. The CDR3 DNA reads as TGTGCCAGCTCTCCCACCCCGGAGGATACGCAGTATTTT.

This clonotype was detected many times. For the CDR3, the DNA is TGCGCCAGCAGCCCGGGACAGGGCACCGGGGAGCTGTTTTTT. Translating gives CASSPGQGTGELFF. The chain combines TRBV5-1 with TRBJ2-2; 9 bases line up with TRBD1. CDR3 size: 14 residues. Germline V gives CDR1 SGHRS, CDR2 YFSETQ. V lost 4 bases to trimming and J lost 4 bases; unmatched junction nucleotides: 2.

In this sample, this clonotype turned up a few times. V and J are TRBV5-6 and TRBJ2-5; no clear D gene. The CDR3 consists of 15 residues. V lost 4 bases and J 1 base, leaving 14 bases between the germline ends. Germline CDR1 and CDR2: SGHDT and YYEEEE. Written as DNA, the CDR3 is TGTGCCAGCAGCCCCTACAGACTGATCCAAGAGACCCAGTACTTC. This sequence encodes CASSPYRLIQETQYF.

The table lists this clonotype with a few counts. V gene TRBV11-2 combines with J gene TRBJ2-7, with D perhaps TRBD2 (6 bases). This CDR3 has 15 amino acids. V lost 3 bases and J 4 bases, leaving 16 bases between the germline ends. The germline V gene has CDR1 SGHAT and CDR2 FQNNGV. CDR3 sequence reads: CASSFATDYVYEQYF. The DNA for the CDR3 is TGTGCCAGCAGCTTCGCCACGGACTACGTTTACGAGCAGTACTTC.

This chain uses TRBV24-1 with TRBJ2-5, with TRBD1 matching over 11 bases. J gave up 4 bases and V 2 bases, and 8 bases lay outside the gene matches. This CDR3 contains 17 residues. CDR1 is KGHDR and CDR2 is SFDVKD in the germline V gene. This chain's CDR3 is CATSDSRTGGEAETQYF. CDR3 sequence (DNA): TGTGCCACCAGTGATTCGCGGACAGGGGGCGAGGCAGAGACCCAGTACTTC.

The V and J genes are TRBV6-6 and TRBJ2-1; 10 bases are shared with TRBD2. The V gene's germline CDR1 is MNHNY and CDR2 SVGAGI (reference sequence). With V trimmed by 4 bases and J by 7 bases, 4 bases remained unmatched. The length of the CDR3 is 14 residues. CDR3 nucleotides: TGTGCCAGCAGTTTGTCTAGCGGGGGAAATGAGCAGTTCTTC. Residues: CASSLSSGGNEQFF.

This clonotype was seen many times. This chain links TRBV19 with TRBJ1-5; 7 bases line up with TRBD1. Per germline, CDR1 LNHDA and CDR2 SQIVND (reference sequence). CDR3 length equals 14 residues. The junction had 6 bases not matched to a gene; V was cut back by 6 bases and J by 4 bases. The CDR3 DNA reads TGTGCCAGTAGCCGGGACAGTTTAAATCAGCCCCAGCATTTT. Translating gives CASSRDSLNQPQHF.

This clonotype was recorded a few times. The chain has TRBV12-3 or TRBV12-4 and TRBJ2-7; D may correspond to TRBD1 or TRBD2 (6 bases each). This CDR3 has 13 residues. V lost 7 bases to trimming and J lost 4 bases, with 14 bases between them. The CDR3 DNA reads TGTGCCAGCAAAGAGGGGGGCCTTTACGAGCAGTACTTC. As protein: CASKEGGLYEQYF.

A remark on this clonotype: A read error may produce the germline difference seen at one junction end. This rearrangement joins TRBV11-2 to TRBJ2-7, with 9 bases aligning to TRBD1. The CDR3 loop spans 12 amino acids. Germline loops: CDR1 SGHAT, CDR2 FQNNGV. Written as DNA, the CDR3 is TGTGCCAGCAGCTTAGGTGGGACAGGGACTAACTTC. This sequence encodes CASSLGGTGTNF.

As concerns this clonotype: One junction end disagrees with the germline gene, perhaps due to a read error. The chain is built from TRBV7-9 and TRBJ2-4, with 9 positions matching TRBD1. The CDR3 totals 12 residues. Germline V gives CDR1 SEHNR, CDR2 FQNEAQ (reference sequence). This CDR3 is CASSALQGALRF. The CDR3 DNA reads as TGTGCCAGCAGCGCACTACAGGGGGCTCTGAGGTTC.

The rearrangement links TRBV9 to TRBJ2-3; D is unresolved. The CDR3 loop spans 15 amino acids. CDR1 and CDR2 (germline): SGDLS, YYNGEE. Trimming stripped 0 bases from V and 2 bases from J, with 10 bases between. DNA for the CDR3: TGTGCCAGCAGCGTAGCACCAGCAGTCACAGATACGCAGTATTTT. Translation gives CASSVAPAVTDTQYF.

The chain couples TRBV11-2 to TRBJ2-2; 10 positions match TRBD2. J gave up 4 bases and V 4 bases, and 9 bases lay outside the gene matches. The germline CDR1 and CDR2 sequences are SGHAT and FQNNGV. The CDR3 runs 17 residues. The CDR3 is CASSWAVSGGSTGELFF. CDR3 sequence (DNA): TGTGCCAGCAGCTGGGCCGTTAGCGGGGGGAGCACCGGGGAGCTGTTTTTT.

The sample holds a few counts of this clonotype. The chain uses TRBV6-5 and TRBJ2-7; D is ambiguous. The V end lost 5 bases, the J end lost 2 bases, and 10 bases lay between the germline ends. CDR3 size: 13 residues. The V gene's germline CDR1 is MNHEY and CDR2 SVGAGI. In DNA, the CDR3 is TGTGCCAGCAGTCCCAGCGTTGCCTACGAGCAGTACTTC. It specifies CASSPSVAYEQYF.

The chain links TRBV3-1 to TRBJ2-2, with D unresolved. The CDR3 is 11 residues long. Germline CDR1 LGHDT, CDR2 YNNKEL (reference sequence). V gave up 2 bases and J gave up 8 bases, with 3 bases separating them. The CDR3 is CASSQKGELFF. The CDR3 bases are TGTGCCAGCAGCCAAAAAGGGGAGCTGTTTTTT.

This chain links TRBV11-2 with TRBJ2-5; D perhaps matches TRBD2 (6 bases). CDR3 length equals 14 residues. The germline V gene has CDR1 SGHAT and CDR2 FQNNGV. V was shortened by 1 base and J by 3 bases, with 9 bases between the two germline ends. The chain's CDR3 is CASSLGGGKETQYF. The CDR3 DNA reads as TGTGCCAGCAGCTTAGGGGGAGGAAAAGAGACCCAGTACTTC.

This clonotype was seen at least ten times. The chain employs TRBV20-1 and TRBJ2-3; the match to TRBD2 covers 7 bases. Germline CDR1 reads DFQATT; CDR2 reads SNEGSKA (reference sequence). The ends lost 6 bases at V and 6 bases at J; junction bases unmatched: 9. The CDR3 is 13 residues long. The CDR3 region has the DNA TGCAGTGCCGCTAGAGTGGGGGGGGATACGCAGTATTTT. Its translation is CSAARVGGDTQYF.

This clonotype was detected a few times. This sequence joins TRBV7-2 and TRBJ1-1, with unresolved D. CDR1 SGHTA and CDR2 FQGNSA come from the germline V gene. This CDR3 is built from 11 residues. V dropped 4 bases and J dropped 3 bases, with 3 bases sitting between them. The CDR3 region has the DNA TGTGCCAGCAGCTACCACACTGAAGCTTTCTTT. Translation gives CASSYHTEAFF.

This clonotype has more than one count but fewer than ten. As DNA, the CDR3 is TGTGCCACCGGGACGGCGAACACCGGGGAGCTGTTTTTT. Protein: CATGTANTGELFF. J is TRBJ2-2 and V is TRBV24-1; the D gene could be TRBD1 or TRBD2 (5 bases each). V lost 9 bases to trimming and J lost 0 bases, with 7 bases between them. The CDR3 spans 13 residues. From germline, CDR1 is KGHDR and CDR2 SFDVKD.

This clonotype showed up many times. V is TRBV5-5 and J is TRBJ2-2; D is ambiguous. The CDR3 runs 13 residues. CDR1 SGHKS and CDR2 YYEKEE come from the germline V gene (reference sequence). V was shortened by 4 bases and J by 4 bases, with 8 bases between the two germline ends. The CDR3 is CASSRLGTGELFF. CDR3 DNA: TGTGCCAGCAGCCGACTGGGCACCGGGGAGCTGTTTTTT.

In its sample, this clonotype was seen a few times. This chain uses TRBV5-1 with TRBJ2-1, with 8 bases that match TRBD1. The V and J ends lost 4 bases and 0 bases, in that order; junction bases with no gene match: 3. Looked up from germline, CDR1 is SGHRS and CDR2 is YFSETQ. This CDR3 has 15 amino acids. The CDR3 loop is CASSPDRGSYNEQFF. The CDR3 nucleotides read TGCGCCAGCAGCCCCGACAGGGGCTCCTACAATGAGCAGTTCTTC.

The J gene is TRBJ2-7, the V gene TRBV18; possible D gene TRBD1, 6 bases. The ends were cut back, 2 bases at V and 7 bases at J, with 12 bases in the middle. This CDR3 has 13 residues. CDR1 KGHSH and CDR2 LQKENI come from the germline V gene. CDR3 amino acids: CASSPRPGDEQYF. The CDR3 region has the DNA TGTGCCAGCTCACCAAGGCCAGGGGATGAGCAGTACTTC.